These 12 T cell receptor beta chains originate from one sample sequenced in a study of shared clonotypes between healthy human individuals. The assay was immunoSEQ multiplex PCR, and TCRdb's table has in-frame clones only and misses some. The sample carries 2,100,000 or so clones, approximately 96% recorded once. What was sequenced was naive CD4+ T cells sorted from blood. Indicated subset: CD45RA+ positively selected. Every receptor here comes from a man aged 18-30 years in good health.

The chain links TRBV5-1 to TRBJ2-5, with TRBD1 identical over 8 bases. V shed 5 bases and J 4 bases; nucleotides not matched to a gene: 1. Germline V CDR1 and CDR2: SGHRS, YFSETQ. This CDR3 has 12 residues. The CDR3 region has the DNA TGCGCCAGCAGGACAGGGGCAGAGACCCAGTACTTC. Translation gives CASRTGAETQYF.

The rearrangement uses TRBV11-2 and TRBJ2-1, with a tentative D call TRBD1 (6 bases). CDR1 is SGHAT and CDR2 is FQNNGV in the germline V gene. The CDR3 sequence is 15 residues long. With 2 bases removed from V and 7 bases from J, the gap between germline ends came to 15 bases. Written as DNA, the CDR3 is TGTGCCAGCAGCTTACTTGGACAGCAAGGGAATGAGCAGTTCTTC. Translation gives CASSLLGQQGNEQFF.

This chain uses TRBV6-6 with TRBJ2-7; D is possibly TRBD1 or TRBD2 (6 bases each). Germline-derived CDR1 and CDR2 are MNHNY and SVGAGI (reference sequence). V lost 7 bases to trimming and J lost 4 bases, with 14 bases between them. The CDR3 has 13 amino acids. The CDR3: CASTGGGPYEQYF. The CDR3 DNA reads TGTGCCAGCACCGGTGGGGGGCCTTACGAGCAGTACTTC.

The chain combines TRBV18 with TRBJ2-1, with D possibly TRBD2 on 6 matching bases. CDR3 length equals 16 residues. V lost 6 bases and J lost 5, with 20 bases in between. CDR1 and CDR2 from the germline V gene are KGHSH and LQKENI. CDR3 DNA sequence: TGTGCCAGCTCTCCGAGGAGGGCCTACTTCGACAATGAGCAGTTCTTC. This gives the protein CASSPRRAYFDNEQFF.

The chain uses TRBV7-9 and TRBJ2-1; D might be TRBD2 (6 bases). The germline V and J ends were trimmed by 4 bases and 11 bases, with 12 bases remaining between them. The germline gives CDR1 SEHNR, CDR2 FQNEAQ (reference sequence). The CDR3 is made up of 12 amino acids. CDR3: CASSSGLQKQFF. The CDR3 DNA follows: TGTGCCAGCAGCTCCGGACTACAAAAGCAGTTCTTC.

The rearrangement links TRBV7-9 to TRBJ1-1; 7 nucleotides match TRBD1. The V gene end was trimmed by 6 bases and the J gene end by 2 bases; junction bases not matched to a gene: 6. The germline V gene encodes CDR1 SEHNR and CDR2 FQNEAQ (reference sequence). The CDR3 is 14 amino acids. The CDR3 loop reads CASSYRGSNTEAFF. The CDR3 nucleotides read TGTGCCAGCAGTTACAGGGGCTCCAACACTGAAGCTTTCTTT. The full variable domain, rest sourced from reference TRBV7-9 and TRBJ1-1, is DTGVSQNPRHKITKRGQNVTFRCDPISEHNRLYWYRQTLGQGPEFLTYFQNEAQLEKSRLLSDRFSAERPKGSFSTLEIQRTEQGDSAMYLCASSYRGSNTEAFFGQGTRLTVV.

Details on this clone: Other DNA sequences in this specimen translate into the identical CDR3. The chain is built from TRBV10-3 and TRBJ2-5, with unresolved D. Germline V CDR1 and CDR2: ENHRY, SYGVKD. CDR3 length: 12 amino acids. V shed 4 bases and J shed 5 bases, with 8 bases lying between them. CDR3 nucleotides: TGTGCCATCAGTGGAGTCGGGGAGACCCAGTACTTC. Residues: CAISGVGETQYF.

For this clone: This CDR3 is also generated by other DNA sequences in the sample. The chain links TRBV5-1 to TRBJ2-7, with 7 bases that match TRBD1. V dropped 0 bases and J dropped 2; count of bases not matched to a gene: 5. Germline loops: CDR1 SGHRS, CDR2 YFSETQ. CDR3 length equals 15 residues. CDR3 nucleotides: TGCGCCAGCAGCTTGGGGGACAGCGTAACCTACGAGCAGTACTTC. Translating gives CASSLGDSVTYEQYF.

The V and J genes are TRBV2 and TRBJ1-2; no clear D. The V gene lost 6 bases and the J gene lost 6 bases, with 17 bases spanning the gap. The CDR3 is made up of 14 amino acids. Per germline, CDR1 SNHLY and CDR2 FYNNEI. The CDR3 sequence: CASSKAGSRDGYTF. The CDR3 DNA reads as TGTGCCAGCAGCAAGGCGGGAAGTAGGGATGGCTACACCTTC.

The rearrangement joins TRBV27 to TRBJ2-7; TRBD1 matches 7 bases. There are 14 residues in the CDR3. V trimming: 5 bases; J trimming: 4 bases; junction bases outside the gene matches: 8. Germline CDR1 is MNHEY and CDR2 is SMNVEV (reference sequence). The CDR3 DNA reads as TGTGCCAGCAGTGGCCGGGACAGAAGTTACGAGCAGTACTTC. Residues: CASSGRDRSYEQYF.

Regarding this clone: In the same sample, other DNA sequences code for this CDR3. J is TRBJ1-2 and V is TRBV6-5; 11 positions match TRBD1. Germline assignment: CDR1 MNHEY and CDR2 SVGAGI. V was clipped by 2 bases and J by 5 bases; unmatched bases: 1. The CDR3 extends over 14 amino acids. CDR3 in DNA: TGTGCCAGCAGTTACAGGGACAGGGGGTATGGCTACACCTTC. The encoded protein is CASSYRDRGYGYTF.

This clone was observed a single time. The V call is TRBV6-5, the J call TRBJ1-6, with TRBD1 matching over 7 bases. Germline V gene sequence: CDR1 MNHEY, CDR2 SVGAGI. The V and J ends lost 6 bases and 7 bases, in that order; junction bases with no gene match: 9. The length of the CDR3 is 15 residues. In nucleotides, the CDR3 is TGTGCCAGCAGGGTCCCCGGGACAGTGAATTCACCCCTCCACTTT. Its translation is CASRVPGTVNSPLHF.